The 11 T cell receptor beta chains below were found in one sample sequenced in a study of metastatic and nonmetastatic thyroid tumors. MiXCR was used by TCRdb to re-call the PCR reads. The data contain about 25,000 clones, roughly 22% of them singletons. Thyroid surgery was preceded by no treatment in any patient. The sequenced sample was adjacent normal tissue. Receptor source: a female donor with papillary thyroid cancer or a benign thyroid nodule (not recorded which). Some clones in this sample may be carry-over from other donors' samples.

Concerning this clone itself: A read error may produce the germline difference seen at one junction end. The chain recombines TRBV9 with TRBJ2-2, with TRBD1 matching 8 bases. The CDR3 has 19 residues. The germline V gene encodes CDR1 SGDLS and CDR2 YYNGEE. CDR3 sequence (DNA): TGTGCCAGCAGCGACATAGGGACAGGTACGGGGATGGGCACCGGGGAGCTGTCTTTT. It specifies CASSDIGTGTGMGTGELSF.

At least ten counts were recorded for this clone. The same CDR3 is also encoded by other DNA sequences in this sample. This chain connects TRBV6-4 to TRBJ1-1; the match to TRBD1 covers 7 bases. This CDR3 has 12 amino acids. Germline trimming cut 11 bases from V and 8 bases from J; bases unmatched to any gene: 11. Germline CDR1 is MRHNA and CDR2 is SNTAGT. The CDR3 spells CAQNRGPREAFF. The CDR3 DNA reads TGTGCCCAAAACAGGGGTCCAAGGGAAGCTTTCTTT.

There are many counts of this clone. The chain links TRBV7-2 to TRBJ1-2; 7 nucleotides match TRBD1. There are 14 residues in the CDR3. Germline V gene sequence: CDR1 SGHTA, CDR2 FQGNSA. The junction had 10 bases not matched to a gene; V was cut back by 5 bases and J by 7 bases. The CDR3 reads CASSPAGGGRGYTF. As DNA, the CDR3 is TGTGCCAGCAGCCCAGCAGGGGGGGGCCGTGGCTACACCTTC.

This clone was seen at least ten times. J is TRBJ2-5 and V is TRBV7-3; D unresolved. V gave up 0 bases and J gave up 5 bases, with 7 bases separating them. In germline, CDR1 is SGHTA, CDR2 FQGTGA. CDR3 size: 13 residues. CDR3 in amino acids: CASSLTVRETQYF. The CDR3 nucleotides are TGTGCCAGCAGCTTAACAGTACGGGAGACCCAGTACTTC. Full variable domain (rest looked up from reference TRBV7-3 and TRBJ2-5): GAGVSQTPSNKVTEKGKYVELRCDPISGHTALYWYRQSLGQGPEFLIYFQGTGAADDSGLPNDRFFAVRPEGSVSTLKIQRTERGDSAVYLCASSLTVRETQYFGPGTRLLVL.

This clone was counted ten times or more. Other nucleotide sequences from this sample produce the same CDR3. CDR3 in amino acids: CSARADGTDTQYF. The CDR3 DNA follows: TGCAGTGCTAGAGCGGATGGCACAGATACGCAGTATTTT. The chain employs TRBV20-1 and TRBJ2-3; no reliable D call. The V gene lost 1 base and the J gene lost 1 base, with 6 bases spanning the gap. The CDR3 sequence is 13 residues long. Germline lookup yields CDR1 DFQATT and CDR2 SNEGSKA (reference sequence).

This clone was counted once. This chain uses TRBV6-2 or TRBV6-3 with TRBJ1-5; D perhaps matches TRBD1 (6 bases). Germline V CDR1 and CDR2: MNHEY, SVGEGT. Deletions cut 5 bases from V and 6 bases from J, with 17 bases between. This CDR3 comprises 15 residues. The CDR3 DNA reads TGTGCCAGCAGTGTTGGACAGTGCGCGTGTCAGCCCCAGCATTTT. Protein sequence: CASSVGQCACQPQHF.

The chain couples TRBV27 to TRBJ1-4; 7 bases fit TRBD1. V was clipped by 1 base and J by 7 bases; unmatched bases: 18. There are 19 residues in the CDR3. CDR1 and CDR2 (germline): MNHEY, SMNVEV (reference sequence). CDR3 amino acids: CASSLYRPGQSAGSEKLFF. The CDR3 nucleotides read TGTGCCAGCAGTTTATATCGCCCGGGACAGAGTGCAGGCAGTGAAAAACTGTTTTTT.

CDR3 sequence (DNA): TGTGCCAGCAGCTCAAGAGTACCTAAAGAGGGGGCTTACTATGGCTACACCTTC. Amino acid sequence: CASSSRVPKEGAYYGYTF. The V and J genes are TRBV13 and TRBJ1-2; 7 nucleotides match TRBD1. The junction had 17 bases not matched to a gene; V was cut back by 4 bases and J by 3 bases. This CDR3 comprises 18 residues. Germline assignment: CDR1 PRHDT and CDR2 FYEKMQ (reference sequence). The whole variable domain, remainder taken from reference TRBV13 and TRBJ1-2, is AAGVIQSPRHLIKEKRETATLKCYPIPRHDTVYWYQQGPGQDPQFLISFYEKMQSDKGSIPDRFSAQQFSDYHSELNMSSLELGDSALYFCASSSRVPKEGAYYGYTFGSGTRLTVV.

This clone was seen a few times. Written as DNA, the CDR3 is TGTGCCAGCAGTATTGCGATGGGCACTGAAGCTTTCTTT. Protein product: CASSIAMGTEAFF. This chain links TRBV27 with TRBJ1-1; D call uncertain. Between the trimmed V and J ends, which lost 5 bases and 4 bases, there was a span of 11 bases. CDR1 and CDR2 (germline): MNHEY, SMNVEV (reference sequence). The CDR3 is made up of 13 amino acids.

This clone was seen a few times. A junction end diverges from the germline sequence, so it may reflect a read error. The identical CDR3 is also encoded by other nucleotide sequences in the sample. The chain uses TRBV2 and TRBJ1-1; D not certain. This CDR3 comprises 12 residues. CDR1 SNHLY and CDR2 FYNNEI come from the germline V gene. This CDR3 reads CASSEGETEAFF. For the CDR3, the DNA is TGTGCCAGCAGTGAGGGTGAGACTGAGGCTTTCTTT.

A remark on this clone: The junction departs from germline at one end; a sequencing error may be responsible. J is TRBJ1-5 and V is TRBV30, with a possible D match to TRBD1 (5 bases). The germline gives CDR1 GTSNPN, CDR2 SVGIG (reference sequence). This CDR3 comprises 15 residues. In DNA, the CDR3 is TGTGCCTGGAGTGTAGCAGGGTCCAGCAATCAGCCCCAGCACTTT. It specifies CAWSVAGSSNQPQHF.